This TCR beta chain emerged from a study of T cell responses to AZD1222 COVID-19 vaccine. Study results and limitations: At baseline, seropositivity was found in only a handful of AZD1222 recipients. Among the donors, most were white British and more were female, and clonal diversity was possibly underestimated. Once two AZD1222 doses were given, Spike-specific TCR breadth and depth went up. No day 14 peak samples; only post-peak repertoires were characterized.

The repertoire was sequenced with immunoSEQ multiplex PCR; TCRdb's copy has only in-frame clones and lacks some. In the table there are under 150,000 clones, roughly 91% of which are singletons. About this clone: Its cognate antigen is unknown. Its ends do not fully match the called genes, so a read error is possible.

Sequences were derived from peripheral blood, sampled on day 0 of AZD1222 vaccination. The TCR sequence derives from an adult in good health.

The CDR3 DNA is TGTGCCAGCAGTGAAGGATCTCCGGGGGTCATCTTC. This gives the protein CASSEGSPGVIF. The gene calls are TRBV6-1 and TRBJ1-2, with D possibly matching TRBD1 (5 bases). The CDR3 runs 12 residues. The V gene's germline CDR1 is MNHNS and CDR2 SASEGT.